The 21 T cell receptor beta chains in this list originate from one sample, sequenced in a study of blood T cell repertoires in COVID-19. Measured with immunoSEQ multiplex PCR; TCRdb has only the in-frame clones, and not every one. The top ten clones hold approximately 20% of a sample with around 130,000 clones, approximately 86% of them seen once. Sequenced sample: peripheral blood. These receptors were taken from a woman between 45 and 60 years old who had recovered from COVID-19.

The genes are TRBV11-2 and TRBJ1-5, with D maybe TRBD1 (6 bases). CDR3 length equals 17 residues. V was clipped by 4 bases and J by 6 bases, with 22 bases between them. CDR1 and CDR2 (germline): SGHAT, FQNNGV. CDR3 loop: CASSSGHHPRPSQPQHF. CDR3 nucleotide sequence: TGTGCCAGCAGCTCGGGACACCATCCCCGGCCGAGTCAGCCCCAGCATTTT.

The V gene is TRBV2, the J gene TRBJ2-2, with TRBD2 matching over 7 bases. V trimming: 6 bases; J trimming: 5 bases; junction bases outside the gene matches: 9. The CDR3 loop spans 15 amino acids. The germline V gene encodes CDR1 SNHLY and CDR2 FYNNEI. The CDR3 reads CASRTSGGRTGELFF. The CDR3 nucleotides are TGTGCCAGCAGGACCTCGGGAGGACGGACCGGGGAGCTGTTTTTT.

V and J are TRBV27 and TRBJ1-2; weak D call: TRBD1 (5 bases). The CDR3 has 12 amino acids. Germline V CDR1 and CDR2: MNHEY, SMNVEV (reference sequence). The V end was cut by 5 bases, the J end by 8 bases, with 12 bases between. The CDR3 loop reads CASSPPGQGYTF. The CDR3 coding sequence is TGTGCCAGCAGTCCGCCAGGGCAGGGCTACACCTTC.

This chain uses TRBV10-3 with TRBJ1-3, with D uncertain. Germline CDR1 ENHRY, CDR2 SYGVKD. CDR3 length equals 13 residues. The V end was cut by 7 bases, the J end by 0 bases, with 7 bases between. The CDR3 reads CAITPSSGNTIYF. The CDR3 DNA reads as TGTGCCATCACCCCGTCCTCTGGAAACACCATATATTTT.

The V call is TRBV19, the J call TRBJ2-1; the match to TRBD1 covers 9 bases. J was trimmed by 5 bases and V by 9 bases; bases with no gene match: 8. Germline V gene data show CDR1 as LNHDA and CDR2 as SQIVND (reference sequence). The CDR3 has 14 amino acids. The CDR3, as DNA: TGTGCCAGCAAGTGGGACAGGGCCAACAATGAGCAGTTCTTC. Translating it yields CASKWDRANNEQFF.

The CDR3 nucleotides read TGCGCCAGCCGAGGGACAGGACAAGAGACCCAGTACTTC. Translation: CASRGTGQETQYF. The chain uses TRBV4-1 and TRBJ2-5; TRBD1 matches 8 bases. The CDR3 spans 13 residues. Trimming at V came to 8 bases and at J to 2 bases, leaving 4 bases not matched to a gene. From germline, CDR1 is MGHRA and CDR2 YSYEKL.

The chain joins TRBV5-8 to TRBJ2-2, with a tentative D call TRBD2 (6 bases). Germline CDR1 is SGHTS and CDR2 is YDEGEE. V lost 4 bases, J lost 3 bases, and 16 bases lay in between. This CDR3 spans 16 amino acids. The CDR3 coding sequence is TGTGCCAGCAGCCGGGGGTGGCAGACTTACACCGGGGAGCTGTTTTTT. It yields the protein CASSRGWQTYTGELFF.

The chain carries TRBV20-1 and TRBJ2-7; TRBD2 matches at 13 bases. After removal of 3 bases from V and 5 bases from J, the junction contained 7 bases not matched to a gene. The CDR3 extends over 15 amino acids. Per the germline V gene, CDR1 is DFQATT and CDR2 is SNEGSKA (reference sequence). Here the CDR3 DNA reads TGCAGTGCTAGTCGGACTAGCGGGAGTAGGCACGAGCAGTACTTC. It is translated as CSASRTSGSRHEQYF.

J is TRBJ2-1 and V is TRBV5-1; D is possibly TRBD2 (6 bases). Germline V gives CDR1 SGHRS, CDR2 YFSETQ. This CDR3 comprises 16 residues. Trimming cost V 3 bases and J 6 bases, with 19 bases left between them. CDR3 amino acids: CASSSQLQLAGNEQFF. The CDR3 DNA reads TGCGCCAGCAGCTCTCAGTTACAACTAGCCGGCAATGAGCAGTTCTTC.

This chain's CDR3 is CASSIQPERAFF. As DNA, the CDR3 is TGTGCCAGCAGCATCCAACCCGAGAGAGCTTTCTTT. This sequence joins TRBV2 and TRBJ1-1; unclear D gene. The length of the CDR3 is 12 residues. In germline, CDR1 is SNHLY, CDR2 FYNNEI. Trimming left V 6 bases short and J 10 bases short, with 15 bases between.

The chain employs TRBV24-1 and TRBJ2-2; 10 positions agree with TRBD2. Looked up from germline, CDR1 is KGHDR and CDR2 is SFDVKD. The CDR3 sequence is 16 residues long. After removal of 1 base from V and 3 bases from J, the junction contained 1 base not matched to a gene. The CDR3 loop reads CATSDLAGGYTGELFF. CDR3 DNA: TGTGCCACCAGTGATTTAGCGGGAGGGTACACCGGGGAGCTGTTTTTT.

The J gene is TRBJ1-2, the V gene TRBV5-1, with 7 bases identical to TRBD1. With V trimmed by 2 bases and J by 0 bases, 10 bases remained unmatched. Looked up from germline, CDR1 is SGHRS and CDR2 is YFSETQ. The CDR3 covers 17 residues. This chain's CDR3 is CASSFGQDQLANYGYTF. Here the CDR3 DNA reads TGCGCCAGCAGCTTCGGACAGGACCAGTTAGCTAACTATGGCTACACCTTC.

The gene calls are TRBV7-3 and TRBJ2-1; TRBD2 matches at 9 bases. Losses at the gene ends were 2 bases for V and 4 bases for J; bases not matched to a gene: 3. CDR1 is SGHTA, CDR2 FQGTGA, per germline. CDR3 length equals 15 residues. CDR3 nucleotides: TGTGCCAGCAGCTTAGAGCTAGCGGGATACAATGAGCAGTTCTTC. The encoded protein is CASSLELAGYNEQFF. The variable domain in full, with the rest retrieved from reference TRBV7-3 and TRBJ2-1, is GAGVSQTPSNKVTEKGKYVELRCDPISGHTALYWYRQSLGQGPEFLIYFQGTGAADDSGLPNDRFFAVRPEGSVSTLKIQRTERGDSAVYLCASSLELAGYNEQFFGPGTRLTVL.

The chain has TRBV4-1 and TRBJ1-2, with D maybe TRBD1 (5 bases). V lost 4 bases, J lost 13 bases, and 19 bases lay in between. The length of the CDR3 is 13 residues. Germline V gene sequence: CDR1 MGHRA, CDR2 YSYEKL. The CDR3 coding sequence is TGCGCCAGCAGCCTACAGGAACGATGGGGTACCACCTTC. It yields the protein CASSLQERWGTTF.

V usage is TRBV2 and J usage is TRBJ2-1, with 16 bases identical to TRBD2. The length of the CDR3 is 18 residues. V trimming: 6 bases; J trimming: 1 base; junction bases outside the gene matches: 6. Per the germline V gene, CDR1 is SNHLY and CDR2 is FYNNEI. CDR3 DNA: TGTGCCAGCAGACGGGGACTAGCGGGGGGGAAGTCCTACAATGAGCAGTTCTTC. This translates into CASRRGLAGGKSYNEQFF.

This clone was found once. This chain links TRBV7-2 with TRBJ2-7, with a tentative D call TRBD2 (5 bases). The V end was cut by 0 bases, the J end by 1 base, with 16 bases between. The CDR3 length is 17 residues. Germline-derived CDR1 and CDR2 are SGHTA and FQGNSA. The CDR3: CASSLAVGADLSYEQYF. DNA for the CDR3: TGTGCCAGCAGCTTAGCGGTAGGAGCGGATTTATCCTACGAGCAGTACTTC.

The rearrangement joins TRBV9 to TRBJ2-2, with D unclear. V gave up 3 bases and J gave up 5 bases, with 11 bases separating them. Germline-derived CDR1 and CDR2 are SGDLS and YYNGEE. The CDR3 runs 14 residues. The CDR3 here is CASSGSLPTGELFF. As DNA, the CDR3 is TGTGCCAGCAGCGGTAGTCTCCCGACCGGGGAGCTGTTTTTT.

V is TRBV28 and J is TRBJ2-7; D ambiguous. The CDR3 has 14 residues. The V and J ends lost 5 bases and 2 bases respectively, with 13 bases between them. Germline lookup yields CDR1 MDHEN and CDR2 SYDVKM. CDR3: CASSPTTITYEQYF. The DNA for the CDR3 is TGTGCCAGCAGTCCAACGACAATTACCTACGAGCAGTACTTC.

The chain is built from TRBV5-1 and TRBJ2-1; 8 nucleotides align to TRBD2. This CDR3 is built from 15 residues. The germline gives CDR1 SGHRS, CDR2 YFSETQ. Trimming at V came to 6 bases and at J to 5 bases, leaving 10 bases not matched to a gene. The CDR3 DNA reads TGCGCCAGCACAACCGTAGCGGGGAACAACAATGAGCAGTTCTTC. This encodes CASTTVAGNNNEQFF.

The chain uses TRBV20-1 and TRBJ2-4; 9 positions match TRBD1. The length of the CDR3 is 14 residues. The germline CDR1 and CDR2 sequences are DFQATT and SNEGSKA (reference sequence). V lost 3 bases and J lost 6; bases outside the gene matches: 6. DNA of the CDR3: TGCAGTGCTAGTCGGGGGACAGGGCTAAACATTCAGTACTTC. It specifies CSASRGTGLNIQYF.

V usage is TRBV2 and J usage is TRBJ2-7; 9 nucleotides agree with TRBD2. The CDR3 spans 12 residues. Germline CDR1 reads SNHLY; CDR2 reads FYNNEI. The ends lost 5 bases at V and 8 bases at J; junction bases unmatched: 4. The CDR3 loop is CASSSTSGKQYF. The CDR3 DNA sequence: TGTGCCAGCAGTTCGACTAGCGGTAAGCAGTACTTC. The full variable domain, rest sourced from reference TRBV2 and TRBJ2-7, is EPEVTQTPSHQVTQMGQEVILRCVPISNHLYFYWYRQILGQKVEFLVSFYNNEISEKSEIFDDQFSVERPDGSNFTLKIRSTKLEDSAMYFCASSSTSGKQYFGPGTRLTVT.